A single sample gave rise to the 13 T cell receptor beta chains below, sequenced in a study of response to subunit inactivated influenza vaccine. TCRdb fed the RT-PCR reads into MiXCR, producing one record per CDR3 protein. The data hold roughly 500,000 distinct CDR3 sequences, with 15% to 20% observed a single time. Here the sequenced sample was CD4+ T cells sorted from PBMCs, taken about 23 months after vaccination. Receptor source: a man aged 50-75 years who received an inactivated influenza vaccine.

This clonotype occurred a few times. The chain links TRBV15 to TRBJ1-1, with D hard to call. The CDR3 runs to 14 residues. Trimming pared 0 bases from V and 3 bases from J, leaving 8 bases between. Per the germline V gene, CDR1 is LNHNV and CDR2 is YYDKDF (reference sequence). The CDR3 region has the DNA TGTGCCACCAGCAGAGATGCGAGGGACACTGAAGCTTTCTTT. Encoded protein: CATSRDARDTEAFF.

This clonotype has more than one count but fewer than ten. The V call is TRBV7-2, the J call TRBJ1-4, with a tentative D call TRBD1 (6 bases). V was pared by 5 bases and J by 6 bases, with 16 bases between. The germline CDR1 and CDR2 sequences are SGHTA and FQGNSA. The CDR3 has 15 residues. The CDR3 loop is CASSRYQGGDEKLFF. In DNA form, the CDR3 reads TGTGCCAGCAGCCGATATCAAGGGGGAGATGAAAAACTGTTTTTT. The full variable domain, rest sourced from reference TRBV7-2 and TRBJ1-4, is GAGVSQSPSNKVTEKGKDVELRCDPISGHTALYWYRQSLGQGLEFLIYFQGNSAPDKSGLPSDRFSAERTGGSVSTLTIQRTQQEDSAVYLCASSRYQGGDEKLFFGSGTQLSVL.

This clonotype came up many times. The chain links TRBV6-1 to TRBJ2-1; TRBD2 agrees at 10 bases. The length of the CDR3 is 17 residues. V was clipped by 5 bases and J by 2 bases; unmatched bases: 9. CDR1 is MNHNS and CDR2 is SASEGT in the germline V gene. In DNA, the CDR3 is TGTGCCAGCAGTCGGACTAGCGGAAGTTGGACCTACAATGAGCAGTTCTTC. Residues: CASSRTSGSWTYNEQFF.

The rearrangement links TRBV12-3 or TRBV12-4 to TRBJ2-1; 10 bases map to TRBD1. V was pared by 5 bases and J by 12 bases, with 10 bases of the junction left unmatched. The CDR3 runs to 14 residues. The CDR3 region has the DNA TGTGCCAGCAGTCCCCGACAGGGGGCGGTGGTGCAGTTCTTC. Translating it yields CASSPRQGAVVQFF.

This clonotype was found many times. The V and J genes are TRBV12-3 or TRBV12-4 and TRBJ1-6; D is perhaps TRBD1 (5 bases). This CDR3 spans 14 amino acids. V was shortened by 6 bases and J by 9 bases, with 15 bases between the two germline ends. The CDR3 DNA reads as TGTGCCAGCAGCCCATCCGGGGGGAGTTCACCCCTCCACTTT. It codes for CASSPSGGSSPLHF.

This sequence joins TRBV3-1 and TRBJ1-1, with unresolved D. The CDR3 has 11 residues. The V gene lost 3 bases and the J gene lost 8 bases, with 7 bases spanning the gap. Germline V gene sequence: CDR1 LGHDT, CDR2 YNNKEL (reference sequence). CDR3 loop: CASSQASEAFF. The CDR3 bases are TGTGCCAGCAGCCAGGCCTCCGAAGCTTTCTTT.

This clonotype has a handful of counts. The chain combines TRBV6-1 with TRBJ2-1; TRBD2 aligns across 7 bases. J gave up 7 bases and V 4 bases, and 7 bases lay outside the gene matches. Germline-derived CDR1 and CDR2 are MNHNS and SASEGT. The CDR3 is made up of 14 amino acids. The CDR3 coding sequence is TGTGCCAGCAGTGCCTTATTGGGGGGGAATGAGCAGTTCTTC. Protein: CASSALLGGNEQFF.

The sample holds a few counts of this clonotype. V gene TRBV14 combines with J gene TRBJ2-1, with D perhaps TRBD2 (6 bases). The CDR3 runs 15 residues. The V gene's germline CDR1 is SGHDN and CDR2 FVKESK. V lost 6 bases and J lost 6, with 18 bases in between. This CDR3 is CASSSRGLGINEQFF. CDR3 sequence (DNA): TGTGCCAGCAGTTCCCGGGGACTCGGTATCAATGAGCAGTTCTTC.

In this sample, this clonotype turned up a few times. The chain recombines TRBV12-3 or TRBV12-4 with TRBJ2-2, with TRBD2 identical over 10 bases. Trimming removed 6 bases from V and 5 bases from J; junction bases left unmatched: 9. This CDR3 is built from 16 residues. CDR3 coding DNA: TGTGCCAGCAGCAGAAGCGGGGGGGCCAGGACCGGGGAGCTGTTTTTT. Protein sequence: CASSRSGGARTGELFF.

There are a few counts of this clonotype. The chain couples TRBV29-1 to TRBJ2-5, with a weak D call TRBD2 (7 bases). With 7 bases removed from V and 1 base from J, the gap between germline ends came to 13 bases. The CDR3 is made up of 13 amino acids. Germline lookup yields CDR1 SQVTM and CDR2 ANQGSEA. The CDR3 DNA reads TGCAGCGCTGGAGGGGGGGTCCAAGAGACCCAGTACTTC. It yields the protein CSAGGGVQETQYF.

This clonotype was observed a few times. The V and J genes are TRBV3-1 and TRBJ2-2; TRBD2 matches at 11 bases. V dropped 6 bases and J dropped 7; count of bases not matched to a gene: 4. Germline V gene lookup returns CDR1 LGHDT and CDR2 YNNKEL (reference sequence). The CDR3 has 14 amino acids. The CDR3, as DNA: TGTGCCAGCAGTCCCGGGACTAGCGGCGGGGAGCTGTTTTTT. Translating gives CASSPGTSGGELFF.

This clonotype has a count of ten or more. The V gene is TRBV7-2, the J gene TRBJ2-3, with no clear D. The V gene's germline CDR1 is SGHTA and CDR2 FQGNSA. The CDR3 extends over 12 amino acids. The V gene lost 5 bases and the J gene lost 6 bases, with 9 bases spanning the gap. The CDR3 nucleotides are TGTGCCAGCAGCCCCTTACAGGATACGCAGTATTTT. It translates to CASSPLQDTQYF.

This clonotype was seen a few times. The CDR3 spells CASSRDLSDTQYF. For the CDR3, the DNA is TGCGCCAGCAGCAGGGACTTGTCAGATACGCAGTATTTT. V usage is TRBV5-1 and J usage is TRBJ2-3; D may be TRBD2 (6 bases). V was shortened by 4 bases and J by 4 bases, with 10 bases between the two germline ends. Germline CDR1 reads SGHRS; CDR2 reads YFSETQ. CDR3 length: 13 amino acids.